Below are 26 T cell receptor beta chains sequenced from a single sample in a study of blood T cells in healthy people across ages. Together with a sample-barcoded 5' primer, a J-beta primer mix was included in a second PCR lasting roughly 6 to 12 cycles. TCRdb re-called the 5' RACE reads with MiXCR, one entry per CDR3 protein. Here the sample spans approximately 690,000 distinct CDR3 sequences, 40% to 50% being singletons. Input material: blood. The receptors stem from a man older than 75 in good health.

This clonotype turned up a few times. This chain uses TRBV7-2 with TRBJ2-1; 10 bases map to TRBD2. V gave up 3 bases and J gave up 12 bases; unmatched junction bases: 11. The CDR3 is 15 residues long. Germline V lookup: CDR1 SGHTA, CDR2 FQGNSA. The CDR3, as DNA: TGTGCCAGCAGCTTTCTAGCGGGGGATCCGCGGGGGCAGTTCTTC. It yields the protein CASSFLAGDPRGQFF.

The genes are TRBV6-1 and TRBJ1-5, with D maybe TRBD1 (6 bases). Germline V gene sequence: CDR1 MNHNS, CDR2 SASEGT. The CDR3 loop spans 15 amino acids. V lost 4 bases to trimming and J lost 1 base, with 11 bases between them. CDR3 in DNA: TGTGCCAGCAGTGCTCCTACAGGGAGCAATCAGCCCCAGCATTTT. Amino acid sequence: CASSAPTGSNQPQHF.

This clonotype was picked up many times. This sequence joins TRBV10-1 and TRBJ2-7; 7 nucleotides align to TRBD2. Germline values: CDR1 WNHNN, CDR2 SYGVQD (reference sequence). V dropped 0 bases and J dropped 7; count of bases not matched to a gene: 6. The CDR3 sequence is 14 residues long. This chain's CDR3 is CASSESVSGFEQYF. The DNA for the CDR3 is TGCGCCAGCAGTGAGTCGGTTAGCGGGTTTGAGCAGTACTTC.

DNA of the CDR3: TGCGCCAGCAGCCAACACAGCGGGGGTAGTACCTCCTACGAGCAGTACTTC. Protein: CASSQHSGGSTSYEQYF. The rearrangement joins TRBV4-1 to TRBJ2-7; 8 bases line up with TRBD2. Germline CDR1 reads MGHRA; CDR2 reads YSYEKL. The CDR3 contains 17 residues. The V gene end was trimmed by 2 bases and the J gene end by 0 bases; junction bases not matched to a gene: 9.

This clonotype was seen only once. The chain joins TRBV7-2 to TRBJ1-2, with TRBD1 as a possible D gene (5 bases). Germline lookup yields CDR1 SGHTA and CDR2 FQGNSA. V lost 2 bases and J 3 bases, leaving 13 bases between the germline ends. This CDR3 is 15 amino acids long. The CDR3 DNA sequence: TGTGCCAGCAGCTTAAATTCCAGGGCTTACTATGGCTACACCTTC. This sequence encodes CASSLNSRAYYGYTF. Full variable domain (rest looked up from reference TRBV7-2 and TRBJ1-2): GAGVSQSPSNKVTEKGKDVELRCDPISGHTALYWYRQSLGQGLEFLIYFQGNSAPDKSGLPSDRFSAERTGGSVSTLTIQRTQQEDSAVYLCASSLNSRAYYGYTFGSGTRLTVV.

This clonotype was counted between two and nine times. The chain carries TRBV28 and TRBJ2-3; TRBD2 aligns across 10 bases. Germline V gene sequence: CDR1 MDHEN, CDR2 SYDVKM. Germline trimming cut 5 bases from V and 5 bases from J; bases unmatched to any gene: 4. This CDR3 contains 14 residues. The CDR3 spells CASSLAGDVDTQYF. The CDR3 nucleotides read TGTGCCAGCAGTCTAGCGGGAGATGTAGATACGCAGTATTTT.

This rearrangement joins TRBV6-5 to TRBJ2-7; D is possibly TRBD1 (6 bases). This CDR3 spans 15 amino acids. Trimming shortened V by 0 bases and J by 1 base, and 10 bases separated the two germline ends. Germline CDR1 reads MNHEY; CDR2 reads SVGAGI. The CDR3 region has the DNA TGTGCCAGCAGTTACTCGAGAGGGGGATCCTACGAGCAGTACTTC. Amino acids: CASSYSRGGSYEQYF.

V and J are TRBV7-2 and TRBJ2-7; TRBD2 is a possible D gene (7 bases). V gave up 1 base and J gave up 5 bases, with 15 bases separating them. This CDR3 is built from 15 residues. CDR1 SGHTA and CDR2 FQGNSA come from the germline V gene. The CDR3 spells CASSLVGKGGHEQYF. Here the CDR3 DNA reads TGTGCCAGCAGCTTAGTGGGTAAGGGGGGGCACGAGCAGTACTTC.

The chain is built from TRBV13 and TRBJ1-1; no clear D. This CDR3 comprises 14 residues. From germline, CDR1 is PRHDT and CDR2 FYEKMQ (reference sequence). Trimming left V 7 bases short and J 4 bases short, with 16 bases between. The CDR3 here is CASTKALGFTEAFF. The CDR3 bases are TGTGCCAGCACCAAGGCCTTGGGGTTCACTGAAGCTTTCTTT.

The chain has TRBV7-9 and TRBJ2-2; 8 bases agree with TRBD1. CDR3 size: 16 residues. V trimming: 6 bases; J trimming: 0 bases; junction bases outside the gene matches: 6. Germline V lookup: CDR1 SEHNR, CDR2 FQNEAQ (reference sequence). The CDR3 sequence is CASSRQGTSNTGELFF. In DNA form, the CDR3 reads TGTGCCAGCAGTAGACAGGGGACCTCGAACACCGGGGAGCTGTTTTTT. Full variable domain (outside the CDR3, taken from reference TRBV7-9 and TRBJ2-2): DTGVSQNPRHKITKRGQNVTFRCDPISEHNRLYWYRQTLGQGPEFLTYFQNEAQLEKSRLLSDRFSAERPKGSFSTLEIQRTEQGDSAMYLCASSRQGTSNTGELFFGEGSRLTVL.

This clonotype was detected only a few times. The V gene is TRBV29-1, the J gene TRBJ2-1; D unclear. In germline, CDR1 is SQVTM, CDR2 ANQGSEA. The CDR3 covers 9 residues. V lost 6 bases, J lost 15 bases, and 12 bases lay in between. CDR3 region: CSVTESMFF. Written as DNA, the CDR3 is TGCAGCGTGACGGAGTCTATGTTCTTC.

This chain connects TRBV29-1 to TRBJ2-5; D remains ambiguous. CDR1 and CDR2 (germline): SQVTM, ANQGSEA. This CDR3 comprises 12 residues. V shed 7 bases and J shed 4 bases, with 13 bases lying between them. The CDR3 sequence: CSGQQVRETQYF. In nucleotides, the CDR3 is TGCAGCGGTCAACAAGTACGAGAGACCCAGTACTTC.

In its sample, this clonotype was seen once. The V and J genes are TRBV3-1 and TRBJ2-5; D perhaps matches TRBD1 (6 bases). Germline CDR1 LGHDT, CDR2 YNNKEL (reference sequence). V was cut by 4 bases and J by 0 bases, with 12 bases left in between. This CDR3 spans 15 amino acids. The CDR3, as DNA: TGTGCCAGCAGCCCGGCGGACAGCTACCAAGAGACCCAGTACTTC. It encodes CASSPADSYQETQYF.

This clonotype has at least ten counts. This chain links TRBV28 with TRBJ2-7; D possibly matches TRBD1 or TRBD2 (5 bases each). CDR1 is MDHEN, CDR2 SYDVKM, per germline. V lost 4 bases, J lost 0 bases, and 13 bases lay in between. The CDR3 has 15 residues. DNA of the CDR3: TGTGCCAGCAGTTCAGGGACCCCGAGCTCCTACGAGCAGTACTTC. The encoded protein is CASSSGTPSSYEQYF. The variable domain in full, completed from reference TRBV28 and TRBJ2-7, reads DVKVTQSSRYLVKRTGEKVFLECVQDMDHENMFWYRQDPGLGLRLIYFSYDVKMKEKGDIPEGYSVSREKKERFSLILESASTNQTSMYLCASSSGTPSSYEQYFGPGTRLTVT.

This clonotype was detected a few times. The genes are TRBV27 and TRBJ2-1, with 7 bases lining up with TRBD1. There are 14 residues in the CDR3. Looked up from germline, CDR1 is MNHEY and CDR2 is SMNVEV (reference sequence). Trimming at V came to 6 bases and at J to 2 bases, leaving 4 bases not matched to a gene. The CDR3 sequence: CASRLRGTYNEQFF. The CDR3, as DNA: TGTGCCAGCAGGCTCAGGGGGACCTACAATGAGCAGTTCTTC.

J is TRBJ2-7 and V is TRBV7-2; 9 bases fit TRBD2. The length of the CDR3 is 16 residues. Per germline, CDR1 SGHTA and CDR2 FQGNSA. V shed 5 bases and J 4 bases; nucleotides not matched to a gene: 12. The CDR3 is CASSRPLAGLSYEQYF. CDR3 DNA: TGTGCCAGCAGCCGACCTCTAGCGGGGCTGTCTTACGAGCAGTACTTC.

J is TRBJ2-6 and V is TRBV7-2; TRBD2 might be the D (6 bases). The ends were cut back, 0 bases at V and 0 bases at J, with 9 bases in the middle. CDR3 length: 17 residues. Germline V gene sequence: CDR1 SGHTA, CDR2 FQGNSA. The CDR3 nucleotides read TGTGCCAGCAGCTTAGCGGGAGGAAACTCTGGGGCCAACGTCCTGACTTTC. This encodes CASSLAGGNSGANVLTF.

The V call is TRBV20-1, the J call TRBJ2-7; D is unresolved. Per germline, CDR1 DFQATT and CDR2 SNEGSKA (reference sequence). The germline V and J ends were trimmed by 1 base and 2 bases, with 9 bases remaining between them. CDR3 length: 13 amino acids. The CDR3 bases are TGCAGTGCTAGAGGGACGGCTACCTACGAGCAGTACTTC. It specifies CSARGTATYEQYF.

The chain is built from TRBV4-2 and TRBJ2-3; perhaps D is TRBD1 or TRBD2 (6 bases each). The V end lost 6 bases, the J end lost 0 bases, and 16 bases lay between the germline ends. The germline V gene has CDR1 LGHNA and CDR2 YNFKEQ. The CDR3 spans 16 residues. Here the CDR3 DNA reads TGTGCCAGCAGAAAACGCGGAGGGGGGAGCACAGATACGCAGTATTTT. Encoded protein: CASRKRGGGSTDTQYF.

J is TRBJ1-5 and V is TRBV7-2; no firm D call. Germline lookup yields CDR1 SGHTA and CDR2 FQGNSA. V shed 0 bases and J shed 8 bases, with 14 bases lying between them. The CDR3 runs 15 residues. The CDR3 sequence is CASSLAQGSQEPQHF. The CDR3 DNA follows: TGTGCCAGCAGCTTAGCGCAAGGGTCCCAAGAGCCCCAGCATTTT.

This clonotype showed up just a few times. This chain uses TRBV3-1 with TRBJ2-3, with a weak D call TRBD1 (5 bases). The ends were cut back, 0 bases at V and 5 bases at J, with 9 bases in the middle. This CDR3 contains 14 residues. Germline V gene data show CDR1 as LGHDT and CDR2 as YNNKEL (reference sequence). The CDR3 is CASSQDPRVDTQYF. The CDR3 DNA sequence: TGTGCCAGCAGCCAAGACCCCAGGGTAGATACGCAGTATTTT.

CDR3 coding DNA: TGCAGCGTTGAAGAAGGAGACCGAGGCACAGATACGCAGTATTTT. It yields the protein CSVEEGDRGTDTQYF. The rearrangement joins TRBV29-1 to TRBJ2-3; D unclear. Germline V gene data show CDR1 as SQVTM and CDR2 as ANQGSEA. This CDR3 contains 15 residues. V was clipped by 0 bases and J by 1 base, with 11 bases between them.

The table lists this clonotype with a count of one. This chain joins TRBV20-1 and TRBJ2-3, with 8 bases lining up with TRBD2. Looked up from germline, CDR1 is DFQATT and CDR2 is SNEGSKA (reference sequence). This CDR3 has 15 residues. Trimming removed 0 bases from V and 5 bases from J; junction bases left unmatched: 7. The CDR3 DNA sequence: TGCAGTGCTAGAGATGTAAGGCTAGCGGGAGATACGCAGTATTTT. Its translation is CSARDVRLAGDTQYF.

This clonotype is a singleton in its sample. V usage is TRBV7-2 and J usage is TRBJ2-2, with D possibly matching TRBD1 (6 bases). With 1 base removed from V and 3 bases from J, the gap between germline ends came to 15 bases. This CDR3 has 17 amino acids. The germline V gene has CDR1 SGHTA and CDR2 FQGNSA. The DNA for the CDR3 is TGTGCCAGCAGCTTAGAGTCGGACAGCCGGGACACCGGGGAGCTGTTTTTT. This encodes CASSLESDSRDTGELFF.

The chain has TRBV7-2 and TRBJ2-5; tentative D call: TRBD1 (8 bases). V lost 3 bases to trimming and J lost 2 bases, with 16 bases between them. This CDR3 comprises 16 residues. The germline gives CDR1 SGHTA, CDR2 FQGNSA. The CDR3, as DNA: TGTGCCAGCAGCTTCAGGACAGGGAGGGGACAAGAGACCCAGTACTTC. Its translation is CASSFRTGRGQETQYF. The full variable domain, with the rest looked up from reference TRBV7-2 and TRBJ2-5, is GAGVSQSPSNKVTEKGKDVELRCDPISGHTALYWYRQSLGQGLEFLIYFQGNSAPDKSGLPSDRFSAERTGGSVSTLTIQRTQQEDSAVYLCASSFRTGRGQETQYFGPGTRLLVL.

CDR3 loop: CASSRTQGRANEKLFF. The CDR3, as DNA: TGTGCCAGCAGCCGGACCCAGGGCAGGGCAAATGAAAAACTGTTTTTT. The chain recombines TRBV7-9 with TRBJ1-4, with D possibly matching TRBD1 (5 bases). Deletions cut 5 bases from V and 5 bases from J, with 18 bases between. CDR1 is SEHNR, CDR2 FQNEAQ, per germline (reference sequence). The CDR3 runs 16 residues.